Here is one T cell receptor (beta chain) with its context. This clone's antigen is unknown. No much larger clonotype is one base removed from it; base qualities were not supplied. The sample comes from a study of cytomegalovirus exposure and HLA in healthy donors (dated by TCRdb to 2016 to 2017). With regard to the full study: According to a later analysis, the 120 validation repertoires were produced on the same platform as the 666 repertoires of the first cohort. Besides the first cohort of about 730 subjects, a separate validation cohort made up of over a hundred different subjects was used. To predict cytomegalovirus infection status, the study combined high-throughput TCR immunosequencing, statistical association of individual TCRs with disease status, and machine learning. The study was designed to test whether signatures of past pathogen exposure could be identified by cataloging public T cell receptors.

Beyond this particular receptor, the publication reports: A later analysis lacked HLA typing for the validation cohort, so it scored co-occurrence in that cohort across all 110 or so repertoires. It was suggested by the authors that the approach could potentially be generalized to other disease states and immunological phenotypes. The study gave a list of 150 to 200 TCR beta chains associated with cytomegalovirus. In a later analysis, TCRs clustered in the first cohort were found to also tend to co-occur in the 110 or so validation repertoires, with 90% to 95% of cluster scores above 0. In both the original and validation cohorts, the classifier was reported to diagnose cytomegalovirus status with high specificity and sensitivity. A few of the identified cytomegalovirus-associated TCR beta chains were confirmed in vitro to be specific for cytomegalovirus antigens. Most TCR sequences were seen in very few donors, while some public TCRs were found in many individuals.

The donors belonged to the validation cohort of approximately 130 subjects, which was separate from the approximately 700-subject first cohort. In the germline V gene (reference sequence), CDR1 corresponds to LNHDA and CDR2 to SQIVND. The CDR3 starts with the cysteine, ends with the phenylalanine, and has 18 residues. CDR3 DNA only is kept here, 54 bases in frame from base 1. V loses 0 bases, J loses 7 bases, and the germline ends lie 24 bases apart. Receptor libraries were prepared by the immunoSEQ multiplex PCR assay. Turning to the authors' computational methods: To diagnose cytomegalovirus status from the catalog of TCR beta chain sequences, a statistical classification framework was built. Drawn from immuneACCESS, this table holds only the in-frame rearrangements with V and J called that TCRdb kept. Clones are partly lost; checked studies trace under half to an unresolved V gene and leave the rest unexplained. The DNA was the basis for D and trimming; V, J and clone size are from that table. For this sample the table gives a few hundred thousand clones, of which about 86% were detected only once. The ten largest clones capture approximately 1% of the sample.

The source of this sequence is a woman between 18 and 29 years old in good health and CMV-seronegative. Sequenced: PBMCs. The chain couples TRBV19 to TRBJ2-5; TRBD2 is perhaps the D gene, given 6 matching bases. The bases read TGTGCCAGTAGTATAGAGTTAGGAGGGTTATCAGGAGGCGGGACCCAGTACTTC. The translation is CASSIELGGLSGGGTQYF.